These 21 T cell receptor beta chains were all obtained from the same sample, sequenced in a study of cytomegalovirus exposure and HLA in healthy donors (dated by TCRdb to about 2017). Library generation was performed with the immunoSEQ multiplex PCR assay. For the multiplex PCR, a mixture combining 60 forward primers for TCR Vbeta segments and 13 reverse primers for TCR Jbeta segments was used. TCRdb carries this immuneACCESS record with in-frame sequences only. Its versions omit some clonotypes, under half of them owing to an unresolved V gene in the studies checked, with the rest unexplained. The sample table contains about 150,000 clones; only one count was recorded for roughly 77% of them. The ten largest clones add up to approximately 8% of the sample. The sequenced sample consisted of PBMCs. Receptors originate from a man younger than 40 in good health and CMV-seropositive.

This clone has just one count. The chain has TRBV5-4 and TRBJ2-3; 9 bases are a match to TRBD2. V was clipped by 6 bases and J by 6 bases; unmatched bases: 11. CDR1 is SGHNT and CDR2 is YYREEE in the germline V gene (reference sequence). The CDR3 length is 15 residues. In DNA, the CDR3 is TGTGCCAGCAAGACAAGCGGGAGGCGGGAGGATACGCAGTATTTT. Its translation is CASKTSGRREDTQYF.

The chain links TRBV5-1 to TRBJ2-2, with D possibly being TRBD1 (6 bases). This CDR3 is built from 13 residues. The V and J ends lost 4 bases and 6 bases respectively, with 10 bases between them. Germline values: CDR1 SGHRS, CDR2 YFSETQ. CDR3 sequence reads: CASSHGQPGELFF. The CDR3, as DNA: TGCGCCAGCAGCCACGGACAGCCCGGGGAGCTGTTTTTT.

For the CDR3, the DNA is TGTGCCAGCAGAGGGGGGGTGGCTGGAAACACCATATATTTT. This encodes CASRGGVAGNTIYF. The rearrangement uses TRBV2 and TRBJ1-3; TRBD1 is a possible D gene (6 bases). V lost 6 bases and J 2 bases, leaving 11 bases between the germline ends. The CDR3 loop spans 14 amino acids. Germline V gives CDR1 SNHLY, CDR2 FYNNEI.

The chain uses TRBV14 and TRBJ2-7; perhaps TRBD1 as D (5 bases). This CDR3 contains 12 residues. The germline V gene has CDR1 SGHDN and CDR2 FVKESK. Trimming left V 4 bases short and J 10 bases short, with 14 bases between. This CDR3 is CASSLIDSRQYF. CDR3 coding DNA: TGTGCCAGCAGCCTAATAGACAGTCGTCAGTACTTC.

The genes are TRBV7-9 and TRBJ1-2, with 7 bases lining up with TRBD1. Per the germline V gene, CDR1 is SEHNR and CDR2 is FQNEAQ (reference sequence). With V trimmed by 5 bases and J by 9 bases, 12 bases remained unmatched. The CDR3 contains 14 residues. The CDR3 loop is CASSNRDSHLSYTF. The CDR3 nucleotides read TGTGCCAGCAGCAACCGGGACAGCCATCTTAGCTACACCTTC.

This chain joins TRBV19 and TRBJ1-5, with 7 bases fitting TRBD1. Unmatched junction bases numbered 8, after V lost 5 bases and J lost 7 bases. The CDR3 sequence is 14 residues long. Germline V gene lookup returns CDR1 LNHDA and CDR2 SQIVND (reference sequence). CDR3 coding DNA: TGTGCCAGTAGTGTACAGGGGCCGGAACAGCCCCAGCATTTT. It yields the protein CASSVQGPEQPQHF.

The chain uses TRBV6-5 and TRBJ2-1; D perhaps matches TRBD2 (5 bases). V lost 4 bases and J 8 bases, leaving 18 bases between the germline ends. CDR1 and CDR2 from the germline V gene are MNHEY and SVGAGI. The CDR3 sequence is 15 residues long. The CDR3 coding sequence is TGTGCCAGCAGTTCGGGGATAGGAAGGGTCGATGAGCAGTTCTTC. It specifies CASSSGIGRVDEQFF.

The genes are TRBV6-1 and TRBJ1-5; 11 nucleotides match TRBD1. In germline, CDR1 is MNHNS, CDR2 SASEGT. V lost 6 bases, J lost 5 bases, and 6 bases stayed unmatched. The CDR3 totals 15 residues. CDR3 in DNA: TGTGCCAGCAGGGGGGGACAGGGGGATTATCAGCCCCAGCATTTT. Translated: CASRGGQGDYQPQHF.

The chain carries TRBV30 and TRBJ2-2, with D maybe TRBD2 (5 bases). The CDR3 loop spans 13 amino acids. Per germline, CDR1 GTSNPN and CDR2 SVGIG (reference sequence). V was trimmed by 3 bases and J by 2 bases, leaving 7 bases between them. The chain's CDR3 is CAWREGNTGELFF. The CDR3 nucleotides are TGTGCCTGGAGAGAGGGCAACACCGGGGAGCTGTTTTTT.

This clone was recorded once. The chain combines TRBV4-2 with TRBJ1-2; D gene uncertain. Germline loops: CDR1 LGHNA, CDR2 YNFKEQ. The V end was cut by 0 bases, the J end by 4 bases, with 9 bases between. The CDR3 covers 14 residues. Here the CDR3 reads CASSQDMGVYGYTF. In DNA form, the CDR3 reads TGTGCCAGCAGCCAAGATATGGGAGTCTATGGCTACACCTTC.

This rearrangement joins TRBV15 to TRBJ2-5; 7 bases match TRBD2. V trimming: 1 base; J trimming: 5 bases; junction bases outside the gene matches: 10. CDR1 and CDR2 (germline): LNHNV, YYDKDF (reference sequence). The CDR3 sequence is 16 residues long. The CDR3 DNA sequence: TGTGCCACCAGCAGAGGGGGTTCCGTGGGGGGGGAGACCCAGTACTTC. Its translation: CATSRGGSVGGETQYF.

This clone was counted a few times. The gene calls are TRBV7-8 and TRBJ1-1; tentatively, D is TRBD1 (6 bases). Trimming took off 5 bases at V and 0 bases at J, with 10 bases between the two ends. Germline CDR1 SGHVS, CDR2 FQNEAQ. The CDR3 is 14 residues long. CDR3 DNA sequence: TGTGCCAGCAGCCTACAGGGACTGAACACTGAAGCTTTCTTT. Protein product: CASSLQGLNTEAFF.

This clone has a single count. CDR3 protein: CALDRRSGANVLTF. The CDR3, as DNA: TGTGCCTTGGACAGGCGGTCTGGGGCCAACGTCCTGACTTTC. The chain recombines TRBV30 with TRBJ2-6; the match to TRBD1 covers 7 bases. The CDR3 loop spans 14 amino acids. Per germline, CDR1 GTSNPN and CDR2 SVGIG (reference sequence). Trimming cost V 7 bases and J 1 base; bases outside gene matches: 4.

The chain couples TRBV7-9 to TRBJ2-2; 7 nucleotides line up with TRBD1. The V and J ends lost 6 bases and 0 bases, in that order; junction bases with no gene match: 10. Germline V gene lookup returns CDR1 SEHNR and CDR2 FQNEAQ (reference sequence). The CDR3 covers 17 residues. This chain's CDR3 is CASRPPGQSANTGELFF. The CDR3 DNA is TGTGCCAGCAGGCCTCCGGGACAGAGCGCGAACACCGGGGAGCTGTTTTTT.

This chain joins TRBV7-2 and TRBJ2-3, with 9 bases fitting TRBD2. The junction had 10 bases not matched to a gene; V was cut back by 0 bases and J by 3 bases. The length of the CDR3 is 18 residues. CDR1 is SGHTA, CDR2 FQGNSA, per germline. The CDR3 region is CASSLALSSAGGTDTQYF. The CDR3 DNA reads TGTGCCAGCAGCTTAGCGCTCAGCTCGGCGGGGGGGACAGATACGCAGTATTTT. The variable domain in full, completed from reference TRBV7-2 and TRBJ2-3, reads GAGVSQSPSNKVTEKGKDVELRCDPISGHTALYWYRQSLGQGLEFLIYFQGNSAPDKSGLPSDRFSAERTGGSVSTLTIQRTQQEDSAVYLCASSLALSSAGGTDTQYFGPGTRLTVL.

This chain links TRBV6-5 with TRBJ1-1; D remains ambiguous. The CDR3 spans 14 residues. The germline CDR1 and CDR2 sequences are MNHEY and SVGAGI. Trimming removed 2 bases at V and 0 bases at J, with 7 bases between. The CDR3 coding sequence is TGTGCCAGCAGTTACGAAGCGGTGAACACTGAAGCTTTCTTT. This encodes CASSYEAVNTEAFF.

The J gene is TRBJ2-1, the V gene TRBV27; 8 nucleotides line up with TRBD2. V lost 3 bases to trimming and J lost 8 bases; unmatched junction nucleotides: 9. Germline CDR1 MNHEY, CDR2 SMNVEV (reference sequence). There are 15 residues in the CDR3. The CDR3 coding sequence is TGTGCCAGCAGTTTGTCAGCGGGAGTTAGCCATGAGCAGTTCTTC. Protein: CASSLSAGVSHEQFF.

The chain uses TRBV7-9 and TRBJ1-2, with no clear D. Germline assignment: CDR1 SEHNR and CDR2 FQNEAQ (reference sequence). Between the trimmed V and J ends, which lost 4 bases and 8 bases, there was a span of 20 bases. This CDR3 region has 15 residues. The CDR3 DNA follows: TGTGCCAGCAGCTACGGAGGAGTGAAAACCGACGGCTACACCTTC. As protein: CASSYGGVKTDGYTF.

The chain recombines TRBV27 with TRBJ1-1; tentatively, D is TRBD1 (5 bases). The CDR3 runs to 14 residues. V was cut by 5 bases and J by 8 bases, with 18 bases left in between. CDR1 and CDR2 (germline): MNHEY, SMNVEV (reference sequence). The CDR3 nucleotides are TGTGCCAGCAGTCCGGCTGACAGAAATGGAGAAGCTTTCTTT. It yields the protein CASSPADRNGEAFF.

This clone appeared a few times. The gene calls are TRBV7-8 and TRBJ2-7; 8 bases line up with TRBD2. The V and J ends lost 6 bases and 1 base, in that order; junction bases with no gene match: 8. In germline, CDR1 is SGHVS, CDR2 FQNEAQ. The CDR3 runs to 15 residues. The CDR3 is CASRLAEILSYEQYF. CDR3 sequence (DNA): TGTGCCAGCAGACTAGCGGAGATTCTATCCTACGAGCAGTACTTC.

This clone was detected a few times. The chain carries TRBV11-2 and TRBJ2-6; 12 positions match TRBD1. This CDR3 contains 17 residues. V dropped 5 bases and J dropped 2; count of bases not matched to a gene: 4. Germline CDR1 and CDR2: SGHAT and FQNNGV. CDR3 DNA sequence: TGTGCCAGCAGCGACGGGACAGGGGGCACTGGGGCCAACGTCCTGACTTTC. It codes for CASSDGTGGTGANVLTF.